This entry is about one TCR beta chain. Its antigen remains unknown. Trimming removed 2 bases at V and 4 bases at J, with 15 bases between. Germline V CDR1 and CDR2: SGHTA, FQGNSA. The CDR3 loop spans 16 amino acids. The sorted Tregs were CD4+CD25+CD127-/low cells. Study results and caveats: The larger cohort examined one V-J beta rearrangement, not whole repertoires. Tumor memory CD4+ T cell TCR gene usage clustered with blood and lymph node memory CD4+ cells and lymph node naive CD4+ cells.

Constant-region reverse primers amplified full-length variable regions, followed by semi-nested Nested Universal Primer A PCR. TCRdb re-called the 5' RACE reads through MiXCR, storing one row per CDR3 protein. The table lists over 45,000 distinct CDR3 sequences, 26% of them singletons, with 2.2% in the top ten. Sequenced input: tumor-infiltrating Tregs sorted from the breast tumor. J is TRBJ2-1 and V is TRBV7-2, with D perhaps matching TRBD2 (6 bases). The sequence came from a female donor with breast cancer. CDR3 coding DNA: TGTGCCAGCAGCTTACCTGGGGGGACCCAGTACAATGAGCAGTTCTTC. Amino acid sequence: CASSLPGGTQYNEQFF.